These 4 T cell receptor beta chains were sequenced from one sample in a study of T cell responses to AZD1222 COVID-19 vaccine. Method: immunoSEQ multiplex PCR; TCRdb's copy keeps in-frame clones and lacks some. This table holds roughly 150,000 clones, roughly 88% found once. The input for sequencing was peripheral blood, taken 28 days after the second AZD1222 dose. Receptor source: an adult who received the AZD1222 COVID-19 vaccine.

CDR3 sequence reads: CASSLVGEQFF. CDR3 nucleotide sequence: TGTGCCAGCAGCTTAGTTGGGGAGCAGTTCTTC. The chain combines TRBV7-2 with TRBJ2-1; D call uncertain. The V gene's germline CDR1 is SGHTA and CDR2 FQGNSA. The V and J ends lost 1 base and 10 bases respectively, with 5 bases between them. This CDR3 has 11 amino acids.

A single count supports this clone. The V and J genes are TRBV7-9 and TRBJ1-2; 12 bases map to TRBD1. Per germline, CDR1 SEHNR and CDR2 FQNEAQ (reference sequence). The CDR3 totals 13 residues. Germline trimming cut 4 bases from V and 8 bases from J; bases unmatched to any gene: 2. The CDR3 sequence is CASSSGTGGGYTF. In DNA, the CDR3 is TGTGCCAGCAGCTCCGGGACAGGGGGCGGCTACACCTTC.

The J gene is TRBJ2-6, the V gene TRBV28; no clear D. Germline V CDR1 and CDR2: MDHEN, SYDVKM. This CDR3 is built from 16 residues. Trimming pared 6 bases from V and 1 base from J, leaving 13 bases between. The CDR3 DNA is TGTGCCAGCAGAGAAGGAAGACGTTCTGGGGCCAACGTCCTGACTTTC. Protein sequence: CASREGRRSGANVLTF.

The J gene is TRBJ1-2, the V gene TRBV28, with 8 positions matching TRBD1. The CDR3 spans 15 residues. Per the germline V gene, CDR1 is MDHEN and CDR2 is SYDVKM. The junction had 15 bases not matched to a gene; V was cut back by 7 bases and J by 8 bases. CDR3 DNA: TGTGCCAGCATTCCCCGGGACAGGCCTCAGGGCGGCTACACCTTC. This sequence encodes CASIPRDRPQGGYTF.